These T cell receptor beta chains were read from a single sample in a study of cytomegalovirus exposure and HLA in healthy donors. Generated by immunoSEQ multiplex PCR, the TCRdb table keeps only in-frame clones and is missing some. The sample yields 95,000 to 110,000 clones, 75% to 80% seen once. Input material: PBMCs. The receptors were sampled from a man aged 60-69 years in good health and CMV-seropositive. Each CDR3 is given with its conserved first and last residue. The D gene is left open where the match is weak. Rows give clone size only sometimes, using once, few, many, or a class for an expanded clone.

d_call	j_call	v_call	clone_size	cdr3_aa	cdr3_nt
TRBD2	TRBJ2-5	TRBV7-2	.	CASSFGGGPETQYF	TGTGCCAGCAGCTTCGGGGGGGGGCCAGAGACCCAGTACTTC
.	TRBJ1-1	TRBV6-4	.	CASSPRTENTEAFF	TGTGCCAGCAGTCCCCGGACAGAGAACACTGAAGCTTTCTTT
TRBD1	TRBJ1-2	TRBV7-2	.	CASSPRDSLPPSYGYTF	TGTGCCAGCAGCCCCAGGGACAGTTTACCCCCATCCTATGGCTACACCTTC
TRBD1	TRBJ2-1	TRBV28	.	CASSQGDRGLNEQFF	TGTGCCAGCAGTCAGGGGGACAGGGGGCTCAATGAGCAGTTCTTC
TRBD1	TRBJ1-2	TRBV19	.	CASSRDRDYGYTF	TGTGCCAGTAGTAGGGACAGAGACTATGGCTACACCTTC
TRBD1	TRBJ1-4	TRBV18	.	CASSPPRTGTNEKLFF	TGTGCCAGCTCACCACCCCGGACAGGGACTAATGAAAAACTGTTTTTT
TRBD1	TRBJ1-5	TRBV7-8	.	CASSDRTGGASNQPQHF	TGTGCCAGCAGCGACCGGACAGGCGGGGCTAGCAATCAGCCCCAGCATTTT
TRBD1	TRBJ2-5	TRBV2	.	CASSLDRGPAETQYF	TGTGCCAGCAGTCTGGACAGGGGGCCGGCAGAGACCCAGTACTTC
TRBD1	TRBJ2-7	TRBV6-1	.	CATRGQGTSYEQYF	TGTGCCACCCGAGGACAGGGCACTTCCTACGAGCAGTACTTC
.	TRBJ1-4	TRBV4-3	.	CASSQWRGGGEKLFF	TGCGCCAGCAGCCAATGGAGGGGCGGGGGGGAAAAACTGTTTTTT
.	TRBJ1-3	TRBV6-1	.	CATMDIQSGNTIYF	TGTGCCACCATGGACATTCAGAGCGGAAACACCATATATTTT
TRBD1	TRBJ1-1	TRBV5-1	few	CASSLARGSGQMNTEAFF	TGCGCCAGCAGCTTGGCCAGGGGTTCGGGACAGATGAACACTGAAGCTTTCTTT
.	TRBJ2-7	TRBV27	.	CASSLSAPNEQYF	TGTGCCAGCAGTTTAAGTGCCCCTAACGAGCAGTACTTC
.	TRBJ1-1	TRBV28	.	CASSRVNTEAFF	TGTGCCAGCAGTAGAGTGAACACTGAAGCTTTCTTT
TRBD2	TRBJ2-7	TRBV7-2	.	CASSQRGTSGYEQYF	TGTGCCAGCAGCCAAAGGGGGACTAGCGGCTACGAGCAGTACTTC
.	TRBJ2-3	TRBV4-3	.	CASSQDRRDSGTDTQYF	TGCGCCAGCAGCCAAGACAGACGGGACTCAGGCACAGATACGCAGTATTTT
.	TRBJ2-3	TRBV5-1	.	CASNAQGTDTQYF	TGCGCCAGCAACGCACAGGGCACAGATACGCAGTATTTT
.	TRBJ2-7	TRBV2	.	CASSFPGTGLYEQYF	TGTGCCAGCAGTTTCCCCGGGACGGGACTCTACGAGCAGTACTTC
.	TRBJ1-5	TRBV19	.	CASRQGRGYSNQPQHF	TGTGCCAGTAGGCAGGGGAGGGGGTATAGCAATCAGCCCCAGCATTTT
.	TRBJ1-2	TRBV5-1	.	CASSPGGGSAVGSGYTF	TGCGCCAGCAGCCCTGGAGGAGGGTCGGCTGTTGGGAGTGGCTACACCTTC
.	TRBJ2-7	TRBV5-1	.	CASSLFSDEQYF	TGCGCCAGCAGCTTGTTTAGCGATGAGCAGTACTTC
TRBD1	TRBJ2-5	TRBV29-1	.	CSVAGTGGYQETQYF	TGCAGCGTCGCCGGGACAGGGGGGTACCAAGAGACCCAGTACTTC
TRBD1	TRBJ2-6	TRBV6-4	.	CASSDARQGSSGANVLTF	TGTGCCAGCAGTGACGCAAGACAGGGCTCCTCTGGGGCCAACGTCCTGACTTTC
.	TRBJ1-5	TRBV5-8	.	CASSLNNQPQHF	TGTGCCAGCAGTCTTAATAATCAGCCCCAGCATTTT
TRBD1	TRBJ1-2	TRBV28	.	CASSSQGQSRDYGYTF	TGTGCCAGCAGTTCCCAGGGACAGTCAAGGGACTATGGCTACACCTTC
TRBD2	TRBJ2-5	TRBV29-1	.	CSAQTSGGETQYF	TGCAGCGCTCAGACTAGCGGGGGGGAGACCCAGTACTTC
.	TRBJ1-2	TRBV6-1	few	CASSAYGYTF	TGTGCCAGCAGCGCGTATGGCTACACCTTC
TRBD2	TRBJ2-1	TRBV7-6	.	CASSGAGGPVEQFF	TGTGCCAGCAGCGGAGCGGGGGGGCCGGTTGAGCAGTTCTTC